The 23 T cell receptor beta chains below all came from one sample that was sequenced in a study of blood T cell repertoires in COVID-19. Clones were read by immunoSEQ multiplex PCR, and TCRdb kept only the in-frame ones, dropping some. The repertoire holds under 150,000 clones, around nine tenths seen once, with 7.6% in the top ten. The sequenced material came from peripheral blood. These receptor sequences come from a man between 45 and 60 years old with acute or convalescent COVID-19.

The chain couples TRBV10-3 to TRBJ2-7; the match to TRBD2 covers 11 bases. CDR1 is ENHRY, CDR2 SYGVKD, per germline. V was clipped by 10 bases and J by 4 bases; unmatched bases: 3. The CDR3 runs to 12 residues. CDR3 nucleotide sequence: TGTGCCACCCTAGCGGGAGGTTACGAGCAGTACTTC. This translates into CATLAGGYEQYF.

V gene TRBV19 combines with J gene TRBJ2-2, with D possibly matching TRBD1 (6 bases). Germline CDR1 is LNHDA and CDR2 is SQIVND (reference sequence). The germline V and J ends were trimmed by 6 bases and 5 bases, with 16 bases remaining between them. There are 15 residues in the CDR3. CDR3 DNA: TGTGCCAGTAGGAGTGGACAGCCTACTACCGGGGAGCTGTTTTTT. It specifies CASRSGQPTTGELFF.

The chain links TRBV12-3 or TRBV12-4 to TRBJ1-5; no reliable D call. Trimming cost V 5 bases and J 4 bases, with 9 bases left between them. CDR3 size: 13 residues. This CDR3 is CASSQTPNQPQHF. DNA of the CDR3: TGTGCCAGCAGTCAGACACCGAATCAGCCCCAGCATTTT.

The V and J genes are TRBV25-1 and TRBJ2-2, with D possibly matching TRBD2 (6 bases). V dropped 2 bases and J dropped 0 bases, with 7 bases sitting between them. Germline lookup yields CDR1 MGHDK and CDR2 SYGVNS. The CDR3 is 15 amino acids. Written as DNA, the CDR3 is TGTGCCAGCAGTGAAGGAGGGGCGAACACCGGGGAGCTGTTTTTT. It encodes CASSEGGANTGELFF.

This clone has only one observation. An end of the junction does not agree with germline; a read error may underlie this. The V gene is TRBV20-1, the J gene TRBJ2-1; D may be TRBD2 (5 bases). The CDR3 consists of 11 residues. Germline CDR1 is DFQATT and CDR2 is SNEGSKA (reference sequence). The CDR3 spells CSARDIGGQLF. The DNA for the CDR3 is TGCAGTGCTAGAGATATAGGAGGCCAGCTCTTC.

This chain links TRBV6-1 with TRBJ2-7, with 10 bases lining up with TRBD1. This CDR3 contains 17 residues. In germline, CDR1 is MNHNS, CDR2 SASEGT. After removal of 8 bases from V and 0 bases from J, the junction contained 13 bases not matched to a gene. CDR3 protein: CASGGTGVRRGSYEQYF. The DNA of the CDR3 is TGTGCCAGCGGTGGGACAGGGGTTCGACGGGGCTCCTACGAGCAGTACTTC.

J is TRBJ2-5 and V is TRBV7-2, with 7 positions matching TRBD1. The CDR3 runs 15 residues. Germline trimming cut 9 bases from V and 2 bases from J; bases unmatched to any gene: 12. Germline CDR1 SGHTA, CDR2 FQGNSA. This CDR3 is CASTPPGQIQETQYF. In DNA, the CDR3 is TGTGCCAGTACCCCACCGGGACAGATACAAGAGACCCAGTACTTC.

This chain joins TRBV10-3 and TRBJ1-4; a possible D gene is TRBD1 (6 bases). CDR1 and CDR2 from the germline V gene are ENHRY and SYGVKD. V was clipped by 1 base and J by 0 bases, with 9 bases between them. This CDR3 is built from 16 residues. The CDR3: CAISELGQTTNEKLFF. CDR3 nucleotides: TGTGCCATCAGTGAGTTGGGACAAACAACTAATGAAAAACTGTTTTTT.

The rearrangement joins TRBV11-3 to TRBJ2-7, with a tentative D call TRBD1 (6 bases). CDR3 length: 15 amino acids. V lost 1 base to trimming and J lost 6 bases, with 16 bases between them. Germline V gene data show CDR1 as SGHNT and CDR2 as YENEEA. CDR3 sequence (DNA): TGTGCCAGCAGCTTAGTTGGCCAGGGGATCGGCGAGCAGTACTTC. This codes for CASSLVGQGIGEQYF.

The V call is TRBV24-1, the J call TRBJ1-2, with 10 bases identical to TRBD1. Germline V lookup: CDR1 KGHDR, CDR2 SFDVKD. The J segment lost 7 bases and the V segment lost 3 bases, leaving 4 bases of the junction unmatched. The CDR3 loop spans 14 amino acids. The CDR3 DNA sequence: TGTGCCACCAGTGATCATGGGACAGGGGTTGGCTACACCTTC. This gives the protein CATSDHGTGVGYTF.

This clone came up once. The rearrangement links TRBV20-1 to TRBJ1-1; D gene uncertain. This CDR3 has 16 amino acids. Germline lookup yields CDR1 DFQATT and CDR2 SNEGSKA (reference sequence). With 3 bases removed from V and 1 base from J, the gap between germline ends came to 18 bases. The CDR3 spells CSASFKVGRGNTEAFF. For the CDR3, the DNA is TGCAGTGCTAGTTTTAAGGTCGGCCGGGGGAACACTGAAGCTTTCTTT.

This chain uses TRBV9 with TRBJ1-2, with unresolved D. Trimming removed 0 bases at V and 0 bases at J, with 9 bases between. The CDR3 consists of 15 residues. Germline V gene sequence: CDR1 SGDLS, CDR2 YYNGEE. CDR3 nucleotides: TGTGCCAGCAGCGTAGACAGTCAGACTAACTATGGCTACACCTTC. It specifies CASSVDSQTNYGYTF.

The chain combines TRBV10-2 with TRBJ2-1, with 12 bases aligning to TRBD1. Germline CDR1 and CDR2: WSHSY and SAAADI. Trimming cost V 8 bases and J 1 base; bases outside gene matches: 15. The CDR3 runs 19 residues. The CDR3 region has the DNA TGCGCCAGCGCCCCCGGGACAGGGGGCTCTAGGGGGTCCTACAATGAGCAGTTCTTC. As protein: CASAPGTGGSRGSYNEQFF.

The V call is TRBV9, the J call TRBJ2-2, with 8 bases that match TRBD2. Germline V lookup: CDR1 SGDLS, CDR2 YYNGEE. The CDR3 runs to 14 residues. The ends lost 6 bases at V and 6 bases at J; junction bases unmatched: 7. The DNA of the CDR3 is TGTGCCAGCAATCCGGGAGGGCCCCCCGGGGAGCTGTTTTTT. Residues: CASNPGGPPGELFF.

This chain connects TRBV6-5 to TRBJ1-1, with 8 bases lining up with TRBD1. Germline V gene lookup returns CDR1 MNHEY and CDR2 SVGAGI. The J segment lost 5 bases and the V segment lost 8 bases, leaving 10 bases of the junction unmatched. CDR3 length: 14 amino acids. This CDR3 is CASSQGAMRTEAFF. The CDR3 DNA follows: TGTGCCAGCTCTCAGGGGGCGATGCGGACTGAAGCTTTCTTT.

The chain joins TRBV18 to TRBJ1-2, with D possibly being TRBD1 (6 bases). The germline V and J ends were trimmed by 0 bases and 0 bases, with 8 bases remaining between them. This CDR3 region has 15 residues. In germline, CDR1 is KGHSH, CDR2 LQKENI. CDR3 nucleotide sequence: TGTGCCAGCTCACCACCGACAGGTACTAACTATGGCTACACCTTC. It encodes CASSPPTGTNYGYTF.

The gene calls are TRBV11-2 and TRBJ1-2, with TRBD1 matching over 7 bases. The CDR3 consists of 13 residues. The germline V gene has CDR1 SGHAT and CDR2 FQNNGV. J was trimmed by 8 bases and V by 3 bases; bases with no gene match: 6. The CDR3 loop reads CASSFYRGDGYTF. The CDR3 DNA is TGTGCCAGCAGCTTCTACAGGGGAGACGGCTACACCTTC.

V gene TRBV11-2 combines with J gene TRBJ1-2; 10 positions match TRBD1. Per germline, CDR1 SGHAT and CDR2 FQNNGV. Trimming removed 5 bases from V and 8 bases from J; junction bases left unmatched: 11. This CDR3 has 15 amino acids. CDR3 in DNA: TGTGCCAGCAGCACGGGGACAGGGGAGCTGGGAGGCTACACCTTC. Its protein is CASSTGTGELGGYTF.

The chain combines TRBV7-9 with TRBJ2-1, with 12 bases that match TRBD1. Germline lookup yields CDR1 SEHNR and CDR2 FQNEAQ (reference sequence). The ends lost 5 bases at V and 9 bases at J; junction bases unmatched: 8. This CDR3 is 15 amino acids long. The CDR3 sequence: CASSDWDRGRREQFF. The CDR3 DNA reads TGTGCCAGCAGCGACTGGGACAGGGGGCGTCGTGAGCAGTTCTTC.

This clone occurred a few times. The chain has TRBV3-1 (or the pseudogene TRBV3-2) and TRBJ2-6; D not resolved. Looked up from germline, CDR1 is LGHDT and CDR2 is YNNKEL (reference sequence). CDR3 length: 12 amino acids. The germline V and J ends were trimmed by 1 base and 12 bases, with 7 bases remaining between them. CDR3 protein: CASSQALSVLTF. CDR3 coding DNA: TGTGCCAGCAGCCAAGCCCTCAGCGTCCTGACTTTC.

This chain joins TRBV10-3 and TRBJ1-2; 9 nucleotides line up with TRBD1. The germline CDR1 and CDR2 sequences are ENHRY and SYGVKD. V was clipped by 5 bases and J by 2 bases; unmatched bases: 6. The CDR3 totals 15 residues. CDR3 loop: CAISFRQGENYGYTF. The CDR3 DNA reads as TGTGCCATCAGTTTCCGACAGGGGGAGAACTATGGCTACACCTTC.

The chain couples TRBV6-5 to TRBJ1-3, with 10 positions matching TRBD1. Looked up from germline, CDR1 is MNHEY and CDR2 is SVGAGI. Losses at the gene ends were 3 bases for V and 3 bases for J; bases not matched to a gene: 5. The CDR3 totals 16 residues. CDR3 sequence reads: CASSYRQGARGNTIYF. CDR3 coding DNA: TGTGCCAGCAGTTATCGACAGGGGGCACGTGGAAACACCATATATTTT.

This clone was seen just once. The chain couples TRBV28 to TRBJ2-3; 8 positions agree with TRBD2. This CDR3 spans 14 amino acids. Germline assignment: CDR1 MDHEN and CDR2 SYDVKM. Trimming cost V 7 bases and J 8 bases; bases outside gene matches: 11. The CDR3: CASTPAGVSGTQYF. Here the CDR3 DNA reads TGTGCCAGCACTCCAGCGGGAGTCTCGGGTACGCAGTATTTT.